The present T cell receptor (beta chain) was sequenced within a study of control samples from healthy donors and cancer patients. Germline CDR1 is MNHEY and CDR2 is SVGAGI. Trimming stripped 7 bases from V and 3 bases from J, with 16 bases between. The CDR3 is 15 amino acids. The protocol was immunoSEQ multiplex PCR, while the TCRdb copy is restricted to in-frame clones and leaves out a portion. The table lists 160,000 or so clones, under 96% of them singletons, with over 1% in the top ten. This clone was found once. The chain uses TRBV6-5 and TRBJ2-1; unclear D gene. The source material was blood. The receptor's source is a woman in her 30s in good health. The CDR3 is CASTRATTGYNEQFF. The DNA for the CDR3 is TGTGCCAGCACCAGAGCGACAACGGGCTACAATGAGCAGTTCTTC.